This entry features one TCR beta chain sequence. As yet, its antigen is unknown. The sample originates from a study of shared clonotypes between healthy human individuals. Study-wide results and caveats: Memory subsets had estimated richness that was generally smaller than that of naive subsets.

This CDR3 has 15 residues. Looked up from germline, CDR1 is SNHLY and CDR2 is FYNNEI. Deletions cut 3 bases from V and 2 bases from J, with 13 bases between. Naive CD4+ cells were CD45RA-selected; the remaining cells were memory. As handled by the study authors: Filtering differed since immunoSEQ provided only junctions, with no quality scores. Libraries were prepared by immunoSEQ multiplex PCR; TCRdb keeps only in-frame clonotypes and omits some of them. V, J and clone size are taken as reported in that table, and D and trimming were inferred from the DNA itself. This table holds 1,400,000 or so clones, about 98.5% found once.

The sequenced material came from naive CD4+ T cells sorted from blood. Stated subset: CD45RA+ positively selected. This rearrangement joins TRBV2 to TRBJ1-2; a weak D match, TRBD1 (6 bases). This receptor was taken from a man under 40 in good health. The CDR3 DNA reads TGTGCCAGCAGTGACCCTCCAGGGGTCAACTATGGCTACACCTTC. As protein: CASSDPPGVNYGYTF.